The next 21 T cell receptor beta chains were all read from a single sample in a study of human T cells and chemical hapten exposure. Sample time point: patch test 1, 2 weeks after DPC sensitization. This sample's treatment: therapeutic diphenylcyclopropenone sensitization with weekly scalp DPC. TCRdb used MiXCR to reprocess the RACE reads, holding one entry per CDR3 protein. The sample shows fewer than 500,000 distinct CDR3 sequences, 4.8% of them seen only once. The sequences come from whole blood, collected in connection with sensitization to the hapten diphenylcyclopropenone (DPC). Every receptor here comes from a woman between 50 and 59 years old with alopecia areata. Some clones in this sample may be carry-over from other donors' samples.

This clonotype was seen ten or more times. The genes are TRBV6-1 and TRBJ2-7; D ambiguous. CDR1 and CDR2 (germline): MNHNS, SASEGT. The CDR3 sequence is 15 residues long. Deletions cut 2 bases from V and 0 bases from J, with 11 bases between. CDR3 region: CASSEWLGVSYEQYF. CDR3 nucleotides: TGTGCCAGCAGTGAATGGTTGGGTGTCTCCTACGAGCAGTACTTC.

This clonotype was seen many times. The J gene is TRBJ2-7, the V gene TRBV5-4; the match to TRBD1 covers 7 bases. Germline V gene data show CDR1 as SGHNT and CDR2 as YYREEE (reference sequence). This CDR3 has 14 residues. Germline trimming cut 0 bases from V and 7 bases from J; bases unmatched to any gene: 7. This chain's CDR3 is CASSLDRGRREQYF. In DNA, the CDR3 is TGTGCCAGCAGCTTGGATAGGGGGCGAAGAGAGCAGTACTTC.

The sample holds many counts of this clonotype. The rearrangement links TRBV12-3 or TRBV12-4 to TRBJ2-7; D possibly matches TRBD1 or TRBD2 (5 bases each). V lost 2 bases, J lost 5 bases, and 13 bases lay in between. This CDR3 has 14 amino acids. In DNA form, the CDR3 reads TGTGCCAGCAGTTTAACCGAGGGGCCCGACGAGCAGTACTTC. Amino acids: CASSLTEGPDEQYF.

V is TRBV10-3 and J is TRBJ2-3; D perhaps matches TRBD2 (6 bases). The germline V and J ends were trimmed by 6 bases and 2 bases, with 21 bases remaining between them. This CDR3 region has 17 residues. The germline V gene encodes CDR1 ENHRY and CDR2 SYGVKD. The CDR3 sequence is CAISRRDDPGPTDTQYF. The CDR3 DNA sequence: TGTGCCATCAGCCGGAGGGACGACCCCGGACCCACAGATACGCAGTATTTT.

This clonotype was detected many times. The J gene is TRBJ2-4, the V gene TRBV7-8; 10 bases line up with TRBD2. This CDR3 region has 17 residues. Germline V CDR1 and CDR2: SGHVS, FQNEAQ. The J segment lost 0 bases and the V segment lost 2 bases, leaving 4 bases of the junction unmatched. CDR3 protein: CASSLPLAGLAKNIQYF. As DNA, the CDR3 is TGTGCCAGCAGCTTACCACTAGCGGGGCTAGCCAAAAACATTCAGTACTTC.

This clonotype was picked up a small number of times. The V gene is TRBV3-1, the J gene TRBJ2-7, with TRBD2 matching 8 bases. Germline CDR1 LGHDT, CDR2 YNNKEL (reference sequence). The trim removed 0 bases at V and 0 bases at J, leaving 4 bases unmatched. The CDR3 runs to 16 residues. Written as DNA, the CDR3 is TGTGCCAGCAGCCAAGATAGAGCGGGAGCCTCCTACGAGCAGTACTTC. Translation gives CASSQDRAGASYEQYF.

The chain couples TRBV20-1 to TRBJ2-3; 7 bases are shared with TRBD1. In germline, CDR1 is DFQATT, CDR2 SNEGSKA (reference sequence). The CDR3 contains 15 residues. V was pared by 5 bases and J by 0 bases, with 8 bases of the junction left unmatched. The CDR3 DNA reads TGCAGTGCTGGGCCCGGGACAGTGAGCACAGATACGCAGTATTTT. Its translation is CSAGPGTVSTDTQYF.

This clonotype was seen more than once but under ten times. The chain combines TRBV19 with TRBJ2-2; D is perhaps TRBD1 or TRBD2 (5 bases each). The germline gives CDR1 LNHDA, CDR2 SQIVND (reference sequence). The length of the CDR3 is 14 residues. Trimming left V 6 bases short and J 2 bases short, with 10 bases between. The chain's CDR3 is CASRRGQNTGELFF. In nucleotides, the CDR3 is TGTGCCAGTAGGAGGGGCCAAAACACCGGGGAGCTGTTTTTT.

In its sample, this clonotype was seen many times. The chain couples TRBV28 to TRBJ1-2, with TRBD1 matching over 8 bases. Looked up from germline, CDR1 is MDHEN and CDR2 is SYDVKM. The CDR3 has 14 residues. Trimming at V came to 7 bases and at J to 4 bases, leaving 8 bases not matched to a gene. The DNA for the CDR3 is TGTGCCAGCAAAATAGGGACAGGCTCCTATGGCTACACCTTC. The encoded protein is CASKIGTGSYGYTF.

The V and J genes are TRBV5-4 and TRBJ2-5, with TRBD1 as a possible D gene (5 bases). Trimming removed 1 base at V and 5 bases at J, with 15 bases between. The CDR3 spans 15 residues. The germline CDR1 and CDR2 sequences are SGHNT and YYREEE (reference sequence). In DNA form, the CDR3 reads TGTGCCAGCAGCTTGATGGACACTGGGTTGGAGACCCAGTACTTC. Its translation is CASSLMDTGLETQYF.

This clonotype came up a few times. The chain uses TRBV20-1 and TRBJ2-7, with 10 bases fitting TRBD2. The trim removed 3 bases at V and 7 bases at J, leaving 12 bases unmatched. Germline loops: CDR1 DFQATT, CDR2 SNEGSKA (reference sequence). The CDR3 covers 15 residues. Written as DNA, the CDR3 is TGCAGTGCTAGCCCGGGACTAGCGTCCCTTAGGGAGCAGTACTTC. Protein: CSASPGLASLREQYF.

This chain links TRBV6-1 with TRBJ1-5, with D perhaps matching TRBD1 (5 bases). From germline, CDR1 is MNHNS and CDR2 SASEGT. The CDR3 is 14 residues long. Trimming shortened V by 5 bases and J by 7 bases, and 15 bases separated the two germline ends. DNA of the CDR3: TGTGCCAGCAGTTCCGACAGAACGGGGCAGCCCCAGCATTTT. It yields the protein CASSSDRTGQPQHF.

The CDR3 protein is CASVPEAAHQETQYF. CDR3 DNA sequence: TGCGCCAGCGTCCCTGAAGCGGCCCACCAAGAGACCCAGTACTTC. J is TRBJ2-5 and V is TRBV5-1, with D possibly matching TRBD2 (5 bases). Germline lookup yields CDR1 SGHRS and CDR2 YFSETQ. The CDR3 covers 15 residues. Between the trimmed V and J ends, which lost 7 bases and 0 bases, there was a span of 16 bases. Full variable domain (remainder filled in from reference TRBV5-1 and TRBJ2-5): KAGVTQTPRYLIKTRGQQVTLSCSPISGHRSVSWYQQTPGQGLQFLFEYFSETQRNKGNFPGRFSGRQFSNSRSEMNVSTLELGDSALYLCASVPEAAHQETQYFGPGTRLLVL.

This clonotype came up many times. The chain employs TRBV5-6 and TRBJ2-1, with D maybe TRBD1 (5 bases). The germline V gene has CDR1 SGHDT and CDR2 YYEEEE. Trimming left V 0 bases short and J 9 bases short, with 10 bases between. The CDR3 spans 13 residues. Here the CDR3 reads CASSLGRGGEQFF. CDR3 coding DNA: TGTGCCAGCAGCTTGGGAAGGGGTGGTGAGCAGTTCTTC.

The table lists this clonotype with many counts. CDR3 protein: CASSSGQGRNEQFF. In nucleotides, the CDR3 is TGCGCCAGCAGCTCCGGACAGGGGAGGAATGAGCAGTTCTTC. The chain links TRBV5-1 to TRBJ2-1; 9 bases match TRBD1. The length of the CDR3 is 14 residues. The germline gives CDR1 SGHRS, CDR2 YFSETQ. V shed 3 bases and J 7 bases; nucleotides not matched to a gene: 5.

This clonotype was detected only a few times. V is TRBV4-2 and J is TRBJ2-3; TRBD2 matches at 9 bases. The trim removed 3 bases at V and 0 bases at J, leaving 13 bases unmatched. This CDR3 has 19 amino acids. The germline V gene encodes CDR1 LGHNA and CDR2 YNFKEQ. The CDR3 DNA follows: TGTGCCAGCAGCCACCCAGAGCGGGGGGCCACCTTTAGCACAGATACGCAGTATTTT. It specifies CASSHPERGATFSTDTQYF.

This clonotype was recorded at least ten times. The chain joins TRBV3-1 to TRBJ2-7; no definite D call. The germline CDR1 and CDR2 sequences are LGHDT and YNNKEL (reference sequence). V was cut by 4 bases and J by 1 base, with 5 bases left in between. The CDR3 has 12 residues. This chain's CDR3 is CASSPHSYEQYF. The DNA of the CDR3 is TGTGCCAGCAGCCCACATTCCTACGAGCAGTACTTC.

The chain employs TRBV27 and TRBJ2-3; TRBD2 is a possible D gene (6 bases). Trimming removed 7 bases from V and 1 base from J, with 18 bases in between. The CDR3 consists of 16 residues. Germline values: CDR1 MNHEY, CDR2 SMNVEV (reference sequence). CDR3 protein: CASIPRLEVGTDTQYF. The CDR3 DNA sequence: TGTGCCAGCATCCCCCGACTAGAGGTCGGCACAGATACGCAGTATTTT.

This clonotype was picked up many times. This chain links TRBV9 with TRBJ2-7; 14 positions agree with TRBD2. CDR3 length: 18 residues. CDR1 and CDR2 (germline): SGDLS, YYNGEE. The V segment lost 4 bases and the J segment 1 base; nucleotides outside the gene matches: 10. CDR3 in amino acids: CASSKAGTSGGPSYEQYF. The CDR3 bases are TGTGCCAGCAGCAAAGCTGGGACTAGCGGGGGCCCTTCCTACGAGCAGTACTTC.

This chain links TRBV2 with TRBJ2-7; no firm D call. CDR3 length equals 14 residues. Trimming left V 5 bases short and J 2 bases short, with 13 bases between. CDR1 and CDR2 (germline): SNHLY, FYNNEI. The CDR3 sequence is CASSRRPTPYEQYF. CDR3 DNA sequence: TGTGCCAGCAGTCGGAGACCGACCCCCTACGAGCAGTACTTC. Looking up the rest from reference TRBV2 and TRBJ2-7 gives the full variable domain: EPEVTQTPSHQVTQMGQEVILRCVPISNHLYFYWYRQILGQKVEFLVSFYNNEISEKSEIFDDQFSVERPDGSNFTLKIRSTKLEDSAMYFCASSRRPTPYEQYFGPGTRLTVT.

This clonotype showed up just a few times. The chain uses TRBV10-2 and TRBJ1-5; 11 bases fit TRBD1. From germline, CDR1 is WSHSY and CDR2 SAAADI. V shed 4 bases, J shed 6 bases, and the junction held 8 bases outside the gene matches. The CDR3 runs 16 residues. DNA of the CDR3: TGCGCCAGCAGTGTTGGACAGGGGGCCGCAGGTCAGCCCCAGCATTTT. As protein: CASSVGQGAAGQPQHF.